Listed below are T cell receptor beta chains from one sample, sequenced in a study of blood T cell repertoires in COVID-19. The repertoire was sequenced with immunoSEQ multiplex PCR; TCRdb's copy has only in-frame clones and lacks some. The table records around 160,000 clones, about 80% of them present only once. The material sequenced was peripheral blood. Receptors were obtained from a woman older than 75 with acute or convalescent COVID-19. CDR3s leave out the opening cysteine and the closing phenylalanine or tryptophan. Only part of the rows carry a size: once, few, many, or a class if the clone is expanded.

j_call v_call clone_size cdr3_aa
TRBJ2-5 TRBV4-1 NA ASSQGPPGETQY
TRBJ2-3 TRBV19 NA ASSIFSGGSDTQY
TRBJ1-2 TRBV7-9 NA ASSETGTGIGGYT
TRBJ1-4 TRBV5-6 NA ASSRGTGGRGGYEKLF
TRBJ1-2 TRBV29-1 NA SVEGAGVYYGYT
TRBJ1-1 TRBV30 NA AWRGTGFMNTEAF
TRBJ1-6 TRBV30 NA AWSEGLTLNSPLH
TRBJ1-4 TRBV7-9 NA ASSFGQGGEKLF
TRBJ2-3 TRBV30 NA AWTSSAGGTLGTDTQY
TRBJ1-5 TRBV7-9 NA ASSLGQGSGQPQH
TRBJ2-7 TRBV18 NA ASSPGQGVGIEQY
TRBJ2-1 TRBV7-9 NA ASSQGSYEQF
TRBJ2-1 TRBV28 NA ASSLWREGRNEQF
TRBJ1-2 TRBV2 NA ASRTGEDYGYT
TRBJ1-3 TRBV14 NA ASSQDAPRENTIY
TRBJ1-5 TRBV10-3 NA AISEAGNQPQH
TRBJ2-1 TRBV5-4 once ASTQTGTSGRAEQF
TRBJ1-2 TRBV4-2 NA ASSQTSVYT
TRBJ1-4 TRBV7-2 NA ASSLASTGGEKLF
TRBJ1-6 TRBV7-7 once ASSFKGEDSPLH
TRBJ1-2 TRBV7-9 once ASSLQGLDYGYT
TRBJ2-2 TRBV28 once AVNGGLNTGELF
TRBJ2-3 TRBV28 NA ASTDTSTDTQY
TRBJ1-2 TRBV4-2 few ASSQDPDRPYGYT
TRBJ2-7 TRBV6-6 NA ASSYERYEQY
TRBJ2-7 TRBV18 NA ASSPQVQATYEQY
TRBJ2-2 TRBV7-2 NA ASSLRLAGGAGELF
TRBJ1-2 TRBV2 NA ASSETVYGYT
TRBJ1-3 TRBV4-3 NA ASSQAWTGAGNTIY
TRBJ1-2 TRBV18 NA ASSPRQEPSYGYT
TRBJ1-6 TRBV6-6 NA ASTSRGGENSPLH
TRBJ1-6 TRBV6-1 NA ASSEWREGNSPLH
TRBJ1-1 TRBV6-6 NA ASSYAAGTANTEAF
TRBJ2-1 TRBV7-8 NA ASSLDLLVSYNEQF
TRBJ2-5 TRBV21-1 NA ASSKRGGQETQY
TRBJ2-5 TRBV15 NA ATSRYRDRVETQY
TRBJ2-5 TRBV5-1 NA ASSLQGTLAQETQY
TRBJ2-5 TRBV18 NA ASSLTSGDVQETQY
TRBJ2-1 TRBV9 once ASSVVGVAPYNEQF
TRBJ1-2 TRBV18 NA ASSPLSGGGGDGYT
TRBJ1-2 TRBV6-1 NA ASSEALKGQRYGYT
TRBJ1-2 TRBV11-2 NA ASSLVGSSYGYT
TRBJ2-3 TRBV5-1 NA ASSFQGQGQDTQY
TRBJ2-2 TRBV12-5 NA ASGFGAGELF
TRBJ1-6 TRBV4-2 NA ASSLGQESNSPLH
TRBJ2-7 TRBV5-1 NA ASSLGGRTTYEQY
TRBJ1-1 TRBV14 few ASSLYRGQTEAF
TRBJ1-2 TRBV3-1/TRBV3-2 NA ASSLGSGPGT
TRBJ1-5 TRBV3-1/TRBV3-2 once ASSQVGALNQPQH
TRBJ2-3 TRBV7-2 NA ATSSMAGSTDTQY
TRBJ1-1 TRBV7-9 NA ASSLGGQGEAF